A selection of T cell receptor beta chains follows, all from one sample in a study of T cells expressing NK-cell markers. TCRdb reprocessed the 5' RACE reads and stores each CDR3 protein as one record, lacking DNA. Here the sample table reports roughly 160,000 distinct CDR3 sequences. Material for sequencing was blood T cells: a sorted CD56 or NKG2C T cell subset, CD4+ or CD8+ T cells, or bulk PBMC T cells (not recorded which). The receptor source for this set is a woman aged 18 to 75 in good health. The CDR3 runs from the conserved cysteine through the conserved F or W.

j_gene: TRBJ2-3
v_gene: TRBV2
CDR3aa: CASSEMAGGRTDTQYF

j_gene: TRBJ2-7
v_gene: TRBV3-1
CDR3aa: CAGLRTGQFYEQYF

j_gene: TRBJ2-1
v_gene: TRBV3-1
CDR3aa: CASSRRSSTGRNEQFF

j_gene: TRBJ2-1
v_gene: TRBV2
CDR3aa: CASSPHPPREGTEQFF

j_gene: TRBJ2-7
v_gene: TRBV25-1
CDR3aa: CASSESKRGHTYEQYF

j_gene: TRBJ2-1
v_gene: TRBV19
CDR3aa: CASSGSGTSGYNEQFF

j_gene: TRBJ1-1
v_gene: TRBV5-1
CDR3aa: CASRGAGLTEEAFF

j_gene: TRBJ2-2
v_gene: TRBV5-1
CDR3aa: CASSSGGAETGELFF

j_gene: TRBJ2-1
v_gene: TRBV10-3
CDR3aa: CAISESTDRNEQFF

j_gene: TRBJ2-1
v_gene: TRBV20-1
CDR3aa: CSAPGRGAESYNEQFF

j_gene: TRBJ2-3
v_gene: TRBV20-1
CDR3aa: CSATGLSTDTQYF

j_gene: TRBJ1-1
v_gene: TRBV18
CDR3aa: CASSPEGAGEMNTEAFF

j_gene: TRBJ1-5
v_gene: TRBV12-3/TRBV12-4
CDR3aa: CASRRQVHSPQHF

j_gene: TRBJ2-1
v_gene: TRBV9
CDR3aa: CASSVELAGNLEQFF

j_gene: TRBJ2-5
v_gene: TRBV28
CDR3aa: CASSFLGQETQYF

j_gene: TRBJ2-7
v_gene: TRBV7-2
CDR3aa: CASSIRDRGPYEQYF

j_gene: TRBJ2-2
v_gene: TRBV10-3
CDR3aa: CAISEAGELFF

j_gene: TRBJ2-5
v_gene: TRBV5-1
CDR3aa: CASSLILGPIETQYF

j_gene: TRBJ1-5
v_gene: TRBV20-1
CDR3aa: CSASRQGSLYQPQHF

j_gene: TRBJ2-3
v_gene: TRBV4-1
CDR3aa: CASSPLAGSTDTQYF

j_gene: TRBJ2-1
v_gene: TRBV20-1
CDR3aa: CSAEMSDFFSYNEQFF

j_gene: TRBJ2-7
v_gene: TRBV20-1
CDR3aa: CSAKSGTSGYEQYF

j_gene: TRBJ2-7
v_gene: TRBV2
CDR3aa: CASIEQGYEQYF

j_gene: TRBJ1-6
v_gene: TRBV7-3
CDR3aa: CASSAIPGPNSPLHF

j_gene: TRBJ2-5
v_gene: TRBV18
CDR3aa: CASSPSRETQYF

j_gene: TRBJ2-1
v_gene: TRBV12-3/TRBV12-4
CDR3aa: CASRNSGTLYNEQFF

j_gene: TRBJ2-4
v_gene: TRBV3-1
CDR3aa: CASSQVLSEFGLAKNIQYF

j_gene: TRBJ2-5
v_gene: TRBV9
CDR3aa: CASSVDEGGNRETQYF

j_gene: TRBJ1-5
v_gene: TRBV6-1
CDR3aa: CASSREGRYQPQHF

j_gene: TRBJ2-3
v_gene: TRBV10-2
CDR3aa: CATSGVGYAQYF

j_gene: TRBJ1-2
v_gene: TRBV12-3/TRBV12-4
CDR3aa: CASSLNPRASRYTF

j_gene: TRBJ2-1
v_gene: TRBV3-1
CDR3aa: CASSQVPVGAPGEQFF

j_gene: TRBJ2-3
v_gene: TRBV27
CDR3aa: CASTPRTSGRTDTQYF

j_gene: TRBJ1-1
v_gene: TRBV5-1
CDR3aa: CASKLGASMNTEAFF

j_gene: TRBJ2-1
v_gene: TRBV20-1
CDR3aa: CSARVLAGDNEQFF

j_gene: TRBJ1-1
v_gene: TRBV7-2
CDR3aa: CASSLAGQGSTEAFF

j_gene: TRBJ2-7
v_gene: TRBV20-1
CDR3aa: CSAPRLANSYEQYF

j_gene: TRBJ2-3
v_gene: TRBV3-1
CDR3aa: CASTRTSGRSDTQYF

j_gene: TRBJ2-7
v_gene: TRBV7-2
CDR3aa: CASNEQGASYEQYF

j_gene: TRBJ2-2
v_gene: TRBV19
CDR3aa: CASEWGGRTGELFF

j_gene: TRBJ2-1
v_gene: TRBV12-3/TRBV12-4
CDR3aa: CASRGAGSSLSYNEQFF

j_gene: TRBJ2-7
v_gene: TRBV6-1
CDR3aa: CASSIRGLASPYEQYF

j_gene: TRBJ1-2
v_gene: TRBV28
CDR3aa: CASSFQGDYGYTF

j_gene: TRBJ1-5
v_gene: TRBV2
CDR3aa: CASRGQYNQPQHF

j_gene: TRBJ1-2
v_gene: TRBV6-5
CDR3aa: CASSFPWVRGYSYGYTF

j_gene: TRBJ1-6
v_gene: TRBV25-1
CDR3aa: CASSERKQRTYNSPLHF

j_gene: TRBJ2-3
v_gene: TRBV5-1
CDR3aa: CASSSTGGQADTQYF

j_gene: TRBJ2-3
v_gene: TRBV20-1
CDR3aa: CSAEGGRGTDTQYF

j_gene: TRBJ2-7
v_gene: TRBV7-2
CDR3aa: CASSLGPSGYEQYF

j_gene: TRBJ2-3
v_gene: TRBV11-2
CDR3aa: CASSLVAGRTGRDTQYF

j_gene: TRBJ2-1
v_gene: TRBV29-1
CDR3aa: CSVDKGWEKNEQFF

j_gene: TRBJ1-4
v_gene: TRBV3-1
CDR3aa: CASSRGDTNEKLFF

j_gene: TRBJ1-2
v_gene: TRBV5-1
CDR3aa: CASSLARLRTDDNYGYTF

j_gene: TRBJ1-1
v_gene: TRBV11-3
CDR3aa: CASSPRHGVEAFF

j_gene: TRBJ2-7
v_gene: TRBV10-3
CDR3aa: CAISEGQGGFYEQYF

j_gene: TRBJ1-3
v_gene: TRBV3-1
CDR3aa: CASSQVSGLGNTIYF

j_gene: TRBJ2-1
v_gene: TRBV29-1
CDR3aa: CSVEEALGVNEQFF

j_gene: TRBJ1-4
v_gene: TRBV11-2
CDR3aa: CASSLSNAEEKLFF

j_gene: TRBJ2-7
v_gene: TRBV14
CDR3aa: CASSQSVGGEQYF